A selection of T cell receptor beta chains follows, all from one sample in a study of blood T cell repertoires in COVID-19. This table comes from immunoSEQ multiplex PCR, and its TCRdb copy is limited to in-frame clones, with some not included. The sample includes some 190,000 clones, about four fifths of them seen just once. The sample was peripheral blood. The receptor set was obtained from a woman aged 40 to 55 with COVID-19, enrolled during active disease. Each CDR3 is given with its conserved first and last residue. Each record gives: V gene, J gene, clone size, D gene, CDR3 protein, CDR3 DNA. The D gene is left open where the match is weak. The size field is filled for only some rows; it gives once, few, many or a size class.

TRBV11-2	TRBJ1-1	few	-	CASTPSVGTEAFF	TGTGCCAGCACTCCGAGCGTGGGCACTGAAGCTTTCTTT
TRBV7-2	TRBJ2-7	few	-	CASRRDSYEQYF	TGTGCCAGCAGGAGGGACTCCTACGAGCAGTACTTC
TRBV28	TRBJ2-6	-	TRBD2	CASSPGRTSGKAGANVLTF	TGTGCCAGCAGTCCAGGCCGGACTAGCGGGAAGGCTGGGGCCAACGTCCTGACTTTC
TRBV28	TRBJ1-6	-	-	CASSLAGRNSPLHF	TGTGCCAGCAGTTTGGCGGGGAGGAATTCACCCCTCCACTTT
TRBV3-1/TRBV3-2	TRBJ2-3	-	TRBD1	CASSRTGSDTQYF	TGTGCCAGCAGCCGGACAGGGTCAGATACGCAGTATTTT
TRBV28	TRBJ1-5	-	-	CAIGGFNQPQHF	TGTGCCATCGGGGGTTTCAATCAGCCCCAGCATTTT
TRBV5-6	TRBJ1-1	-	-	CASSLWGLEAFF	TGTGCCAGCAGCTTGTGGGGGCTTGAAGCTTTCTTT
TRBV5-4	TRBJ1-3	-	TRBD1	CASSATGTGKDTIYF	TGTGCCAGCAGCGCTACCGGGACAGGGAAAGACACCATATATTTT
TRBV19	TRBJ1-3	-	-	CASARGDSGNTIYF	TGTGCCAGTGCTCGCGGGGACTCTGGAAACACCATATATTTT
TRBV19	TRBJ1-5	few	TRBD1	CASSPRDRVAIQPQHF	TGTGCCAGTAGTCCGCGGGACAGGGTAGCTATTCAGCCCCAGCATTTT
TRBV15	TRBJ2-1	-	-	CATSRADSGEQFF	TGTGCCACCAGCAGAGCAGACTCGGGTGAGCAGTTCTTC
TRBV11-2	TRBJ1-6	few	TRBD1	CASSSDRVLGSPLHF	TGTGCCAGCAGCTCAGACAGGGTTCTTGGTTCACCCCTCCACTTT
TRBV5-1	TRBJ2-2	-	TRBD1	CASSLRTGTNTGELFF	TGCGCCAGCAGCTTAAGGACAGGGACGAACACCGGGGAGCTGTTTTTT
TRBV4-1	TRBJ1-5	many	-	CASSQEPTTQRRLLRNQPQHF	TGCGCCAGCAGCCAAGAACCTACCACCCAGCGGAGACTGCTCCGTAATCAGCCCCAGCATTTT
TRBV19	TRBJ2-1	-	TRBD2	CASSWTSGNNEQFF	TGTGCCAGTAGCTGGACTAGCGGGAACAATGAGCAGTTCTTC
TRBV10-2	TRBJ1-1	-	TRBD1	CASRGTGGVGAFF	TGCGCCAGCAGAGGGACAGGGGGTGTAGGAGCTTTCTTT
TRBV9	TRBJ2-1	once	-	CASSVSDEQFF	TGTGCCAGCAGCGTTTCGGATGAGCAGTTCTTC
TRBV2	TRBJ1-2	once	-	CASSEQIYGYTF	TGTGCCAGCAGTGAACAGATCTATGGCTACACCTTC
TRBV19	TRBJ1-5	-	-	CASSMGQAIQPQHF	TGTGCCAGTAGTATGGGGCAGGCCATTCAGCCCCAGCATTTT
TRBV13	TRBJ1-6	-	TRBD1	CASSSRGVRTPLHF	TGTGCCAGCAGCTCCAGGGGGGTTAGGACACCCCTCCACTTT
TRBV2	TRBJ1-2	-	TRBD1	CASSSGQGDYGYTF	TGTGCCAGCAGCTCCGGACAGGGTGACTATGGCTACACCTTC
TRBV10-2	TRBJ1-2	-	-	CASSEFDRLKYGYTF	TGCGCCAGCAGTGAATTCGACAGACTTAAGTATGGCTACACCTTC
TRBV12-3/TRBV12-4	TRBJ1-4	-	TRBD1	CASSWDRGVLFF	TGTGCCAGCAGTTGGGACAGAGGTGTCCTGTTTTTT
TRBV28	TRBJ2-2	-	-	CASTQGNTGELFF	TGTGCCAGCACCCAGGGTAACACCGGGGAGCTGTTTTTT
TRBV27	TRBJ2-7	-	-	CASSLIPTQRHEQYF	TGTGCCAGCAGTTTGATCCCCACCCAGAGGCACGAGCAGTACTTC
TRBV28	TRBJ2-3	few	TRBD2	CASSGGSGRILDTQYF	TGTGCCAGCAGCGGGGGTAGCGGGAGAATCTTAGATACGCAGTATTTT
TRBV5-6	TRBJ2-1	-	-	CASSSQGDTNNEQFF	TGTGCCAGCAGCTCCCAAGGGGACACTAACAATGAGCAGTTCTTC
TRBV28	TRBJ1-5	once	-	CASNPGHQINQPQHF	TGTGCCAGCAATCCGGGACACCAGATCAATCAGCCCCAGCATTTT
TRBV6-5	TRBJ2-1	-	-	CASTLAHEQFF	TGTGCCAGCACTCTCGCGCATGAGCAGTTCTTC
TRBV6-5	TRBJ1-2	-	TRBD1	CASRGDSFYGYTF	TGTGCCAGCAGAGGGGACAGTTTCTATGGCTACACCTTC
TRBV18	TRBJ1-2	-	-	CASSPSGEGILNGYTF	TGTGCCAGCTCACCAAGCGGGGAGGGGATCCTGAATGGCTACACCTTC
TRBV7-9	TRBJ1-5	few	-	CASSHSGGNQPQHF	TGTGCCAGCAGCCATAGCGGGGGCAATCAGCCCCAGCATTTT
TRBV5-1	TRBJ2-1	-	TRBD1	CASSLGGGSKSYEQFF	TGCGCCAGCAGCTTGGGAGGGGGCAGTAAGTCTTATGAGCAGTTCTTC
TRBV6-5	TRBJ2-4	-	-	CASSLKGVDIQYF	TGTGCCAGCAGTTTAAAGGGGGTCGACATTCAGTACTTC
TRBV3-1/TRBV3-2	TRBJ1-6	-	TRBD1	CASSQVTPRQGSVSPLHF	TGTGCCAGCAGCCAAGTTACCCCTCGACAGGGTTCGGTTTCACCCCTCCACTTT
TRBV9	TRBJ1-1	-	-	CASSQLHERAHAEAFF	TGTGCCAGCAGCCAACTTCACGAGAGGGCCCACGCTGAAGCTTTCTTT
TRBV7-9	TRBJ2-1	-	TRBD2	CASNTGGTYNEQFF	TGTGCCAGCAACACGGGAGGCACCTACAATGAGCAGTTCTTC
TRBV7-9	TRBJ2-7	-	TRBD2	CASSLGLANTYEQYF	TGTGCCAGCAGCCTAGGACTAGCGAATACCTACGAGCAGTACTTC
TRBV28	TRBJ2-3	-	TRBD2	CASSRLAGGGVAQYF	TGTGCCAGCAGCCGTTTGGCGGGAGGCGGTGTTGCGCAGTATTTT
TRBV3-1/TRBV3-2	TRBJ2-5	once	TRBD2	CASSLRSGTSTETQYF	TGTGCCAGCAGCCTAAGATCCGGGACTAGCACCGAGACCCAGTACTTC
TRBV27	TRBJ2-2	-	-	CASTNAGFANTGELFF	TGTGCCAGCACCAATGCAGGGTTCGCGAACACCGGGGAGCTGTTTTTT
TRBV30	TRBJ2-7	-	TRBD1	CAWTNRGRIEQYF	TGTGCCTGGACCAACAGGGGGCGGATCGAGCAGTACTTC